One sample yielded the 12 T cell receptor beta chains listed below, sequenced in a study of CD8 T cells in Susac syndrome. RNA, at roughly 0.45 to 1 ug, was reverse transcribed with random hexamers. TCRdb ran MiXCR on the immunoSEQ multiplex PCR reads and lists one entry per CDR3 protein. The table has 200,000 to 250,000 distinct CDR3 sequences, over 90% seen once. What was sequenced was CD4+ T cells from PBMCs. The receptors originated from a human donor with Susac syndrome.

The rearrangement joins TRBV21-1 to TRBJ2-5. TRBV21-1 is a listed pseudogene. This CDR3 spans 11 amino acids. Here the CDR3 DNA reads TGTGCCAGCAGCAAGCCAGAGACCCAGTACTTC. Its translation is CASSKPETQYF.

The rearrangement joins TRBV30 to TRBJ2-3; D unresolved. Trimming cost V 2 bases and J 4 bases, with 10 bases left between them. In germline, CDR1 is GTSNPN, CDR2 SVGIG (reference sequence). The CDR3 extends over 13 amino acids. CDR3 protein: CAWSLAWADTQYF. The DNA for the CDR3 is TGTGCCTGGAGTTTGGCGTGGGCAGATACGCAGTATTTT.

This chain connects TRBV7-3 to TRBJ2-3, with D possibly TRBD1 on 7 matching bases. This CDR3 is built from 18 residues. CDR1 and CDR2 (germline): SGHTA, FQGTGA. The V and J ends lost 1 base and 3 bases respectively, with 20 bases between them. The CDR3 region has the DNA TGTGCCAGCAGCTTAAGGAAAAAGAGCAGGGGGGAAACAGATACGCAGTATTTT. Protein product: CASSLRKKSRGETDTQYF.

The rearrangement uses TRBV30 and TRBJ1-1; D unresolved. Trimming took off 4 bases at V and 4 bases at J, with 16 bases between the two ends. In germline, CDR1 is GTSNPN, CDR2 SVGIG (reference sequence). The CDR3 runs to 14 residues. CDR3 sequence: CAWKREEVGTEAFF. The CDR3, as DNA: TGTGCCTGGAAAAGGGAAGAGGTGGGCACTGAAGCTTTCTTT.

V is TRBV5-4 and J is TRBJ2-2; D remains ambiguous. Trimming took 3 bases from V and 2 from J, leaving 8 bases between them. The CDR3 is 14 residues long. From germline, CDR1 is SGHNT and CDR2 YYREEE (reference sequence). The CDR3 loop reads CASSSIRNTGELFF. CDR3 nucleotide sequence: TGTGCCAGCAGCTCCATCCGTAACACCGGGGAGCTGTTTTTT.

This chain uses TRBV5-1 with TRBJ2-7, with 8 bases identical to TRBD1. Trimming took 5 bases from V and 2 from J; bases not matched to a gene: 9. Germline CDR1 and CDR2: SGHRS and YFSETQ. The CDR3 is 15 amino acids. The CDR3 loop reads CASRDTGGSTYEQYF. The CDR3 coding sequence is TGCGCCAGCAGGGATACAGGGGGTTCAACCTACGAGCAGTACTTC.

This chain uses TRBV27 with TRBJ1-6, with D possibly matching TRBD1 (6 bases). This CDR3 region has 13 residues. The germline gives CDR1 MNHEY, CDR2 SMNVEV (reference sequence). Deletions cut 4 bases from V and 14 bases from J, with 15 bases between. The CDR3 bases are TGTGCCAGCAGTTCCTACAGGGATAGGTCCCTCCACTTT. Its protein product is CASSSYRDRSLHF.

This chain links TRBV6-5 with TRBJ1-1; 8 nucleotides agree with TRBD1. V shed 7 bases and J 6 bases; nucleotides not matched to a gene: 7. Germline V gene data show CDR1 as MNHEY and CDR2 as SVGAGI. CDR3 length: 13 amino acids. The CDR3 sequence: CASTLTTGAEAFF. The CDR3 DNA follows: TGTGCCAGCACCCTTACGACAGGGGCTGAAGCTTTCTTT.

This rearrangement joins TRBV20-1 to TRBJ2-6; the D call may be TRBD1 or TRBD2 (6 bases each). The CDR3 has 15 amino acids. V lost 5 bases and J lost 0, with 11 bases in between. CDR1 is DFQATT, CDR2 SNEGSKA, per germline (reference sequence). CDR3 nucleotides: TGCAGTGCTGGCCCGGGGGCCTCTGGGGCCAACGTCCTGACTTTC. Translated, it gives CSAGPGASGANVLTF.

The chain carries TRBV29-1 and TRBJ2-7; perhaps TRBD1 as D (5 bases). The CDR3 has 13 residues. V was pared by 1 base and J by 6 bases, with 13 bases between. Germline V gene lookup returns CDR1 SQVTM and CDR2 ANQGSEA. The CDR3 loop is CSVEAEGVGEQYF. The DNA for the CDR3 is TGCAGCGTTGAAGCAGAAGGGGTTGGCGAGCAGTACTTC.

V usage is TRBV7-9 and J usage is TRBJ1-1; no clear D gene. V gave up 5 bases and J gave up 4 bases, with 8 bases separating them. The CDR3 has 12 residues. CDR1 is SEHNR and CDR2 is FQNEAQ in the germline V gene (reference sequence). DNA of the CDR3: TGTGCCAGCAGCCAGGACCTCACTGAAGCTTTCTTT. Translation: CASSQDLTEAFF.

The rearrangement links TRBV5-1 to TRBJ2-7, with D perhaps matching TRBD1 (6 bases). The V and J ends lost 3 bases and 4 bases respectively, with 17 bases between them. This CDR3 is built from 15 residues. The germline CDR1 and CDR2 sequences are SGHRS and YFSETQ. CDR3 amino acids: CASSWGLQGIYEQYF. The CDR3 DNA sequence: TGCGCCAGCAGCTGGGGATTACAGGGAATTTACGAGCAGTACTTC.